This TCR beta chain was retrieved from a study of T cell changes during pregnancy in multiple sclerosis (dated by TCRdb to between 2018 and 2021). Regarding the study in general: In women with multiple sclerosis, the researchers looked at how the T cell repertoire shifted as pregnancy progressed.

Library generation was performed with the immunoSEQ multiplex PCR assay. The immuneACCESS repertoire file appears here via TCRdb, limited to in-frame rearrangements. These files lack a portion of the clones; in checked studies, under half of the deficit traces to unresolved V genes, and the cause of the others is not known. This sample has fewer than 40,000 clones in its table, and 94% of those were observed once. The ten most abundant clones make up around 0.33% of the sample. Worth noting for this clone: Its antigen is still unknown. Base qualities are not recorded, but no much larger clone differs from it by a single base.

Reading from cysteine to phenylalanine, the CDR3 counts 18 amino acids. Only the CDR3 region is kept as DNA, spanning 54 bases read in frame from base 1. Ends trimmed: V by 5 bases, J by 0 bases; bases unmatched to a gene: 10. From the germline V gene (reference sequence), CDR1 is LNHDA and CDR2 is SQIVND. The TCR was taken from a female donor with multiple sclerosis, enrolled in a pregnancy study. This chain is built from TRBV19 and TRBJ2-6; 7 nucleotides in the junction match TRBD1. Source: CD4+ T cells from peripheral blood mononuclear cells, taken after pregnancy. The DNA is as follows: TGTGCCAGTAGTGTGGGACAGCCCCTCCTCTCTGGGGCCAACGTCCTGACTTTC. It translates to CASSVGQPLLSGANVLTF.